These 29 T cell receptor beta chains were sequenced from one sample in a study of shared T cell receptors in the human thymus. Only in-frame clones appear in the TCRdb table, and some are missing; sequencing was by immunoSEQ multiplex PCR. This table has some 400,000 clones, more than 85% appearing once. Sequencing input: thymocytes. Receptors were obtained from a human donor.

V is TRBV7-8 and J is TRBJ1-1; no definite D call. The CDR3 has 15 residues. V dropped 2 bases and J dropped 2 bases, with 12 bases sitting between them. Germline V gene lookup returns CDR1 SGHVS and CDR2 FQNEAQ. This CDR3 reads CASSLKRIRNTEAFF. As DNA, the CDR3 is TGTGCCAGCAGCTTAAAAAGGATTCGTAACACTGAAGCTTTCTTT.

The rearrangement joins TRBV7-8 to TRBJ1-4; D is undetermined. The V gene lost 0 bases and the J gene lost 3 bases, with 11 bases spanning the gap. Germline-derived CDR1 and CDR2 are SGHVS and FQNEAQ. The CDR3 covers 16 residues. Written as DNA, the CDR3 is TGTGCCAGCAGCTTAGCGCGGTACAGTCCTAATGAAAAACTGTTTTTT. Amino acid sequence: CASSLARYSPNEKLFF.

The V and J genes are TRBV6-5 and TRBJ1-2; D might be TRBD1 (5 bases). The CDR3 extends over 14 amino acids. Trimming removed 5 bases at V and 4 bases at J, with 14 bases between. Germline CDR1 and CDR2: MNHEY and SVGAGI. CDR3 sequence (DNA): TGTGCCAGCAGTCGCCCGGGACTGCCCTATGGCTACACCTTC. Its protein is CASSRPGLPYGYTF.

The gene calls are TRBV7-2 and TRBJ2-5; D possibly matches TRBD1 or TRBD2 (7 bases each). V was pared by 2 bases and J by 3 bases, with 13 bases between. This CDR3 is built from 15 residues. Germline V CDR1 and CDR2: SGHTA, FQGNSA. The CDR3 region is CASSLWAGGEETQYF. The CDR3 bases are TGTGCCAGCAGCTTATGGGCAGGGGGGGAAGAGACCCAGTACTTC.

This clone is a singleton in its sample. CDR3 sequence reads: CASSPTVHRSTDTQYF. CDR3 nucleotide sequence: TGTGCCAGCAGTCCGACGGTGCACAGGAGCACAGATACGCAGTATTTT. This chain joins TRBV2 and TRBJ2-3, with D perhaps TRBD1 (5 bases). The length of the CDR3 is 16 residues. CDR1 SNHLY and CDR2 FYNNEI come from the germline V gene. The V end lost 5 bases, the J end lost 0 bases, and 15 bases lay between the germline ends.

V and J are TRBV11-3 and TRBJ2-2; 11 bases align to TRBD1. Germline V lookup: CDR1 SGHNT, CDR2 YENEEA. Trimming removed 2 bases from V and 0 bases from J; junction bases left unmatched: 2. There are 17 residues in the CDR3. The CDR3 protein is CASSLRTGGANTGELFF. Here the CDR3 DNA reads TGTGCCAGCAGCTTACGGACAGGGGGCGCGAACACCGGGGAGCTGTTTTTT.

This chain connects TRBV10-1 to TRBJ2-3; 10 nucleotides match TRBD1. The germline gives CDR1 WNHNN, CDR2 SYGVQD (reference sequence). V was clipped by 0 bases and J by 4 bases; unmatched bases: 4. The CDR3 consists of 16 residues. CDR3 protein: CASSESKTGGPDTQYF. In DNA form, the CDR3 reads TGCGCCAGCAGTGAGTCAAAGACAGGGGGCCCAGATACGCAGTATTTT.

V is TRBV4-2 and J is TRBJ2-1, with D possibly TRBD2 on 5 matching bases. The V end lost 3 bases, the J end lost 8 bases, and 14 bases lay between the germline ends. CDR3 length: 14 amino acids. The germline V gene has CDR1 LGHNA and CDR2 YNFKEQ. CDR3 DNA: TGTGCCAGCAGCCACGAGGCCGCGCGGGATGAGCAGTTCTTC. This translates into CASSHEAARDEQFF.

The chain combines TRBV19 with TRBJ2-4, with D uncertain. CDR3 length: 15 amino acids. Germline CDR1 LNHDA, CDR2 SQIVND (reference sequence). Trimming removed 2 bases from V and 1 base from J, with 9 bases in between. CDR3 protein: CASSIRCFAKNIQYF. The CDR3 DNA follows: TGTGCCAGTAGTATACGATGTTTCGCCAAAAACATTCAGTACTTC. Full variable domain (outside the CDR3, taken from reference TRBV19 and TRBJ2-4): DGGITQSPKYLFRKEGQNVTLSCEQNLNHDAMYWYRQDPGQGLRLIYYSQIVNDFQKGDIAEGYSVSREKKESFPLTVTSAQKNPTAFYLCASSIRCFAKNIQYFGAGTRLSVL.

This chain uses TRBV4-3 with TRBJ2-1; 7 bases agree with TRBD2. V lost 4 bases, J lost 6 bases, and 18 bases stayed unmatched. CDR1 LGHNA and CDR2 YSLEER come from the germline V gene. The CDR3 extends over 18 amino acids. The DNA of the CDR3 is TGCGCCAGCAGCCCCCCTGGGGGGATGGCTAGCGGTTCCAATGAGCAGTTCTTC. This encodes CASSPPGGMASGSNEQFF.

The V and J genes are TRBV5-1 and TRBJ2-7, with D perhaps assigned TRBD1 or TRBD2 (5 bases each). CDR3 length equals 15 residues. CDR1 and CDR2 from the germline V gene are SGHRS and YFSETQ. The V end lost 0 bases, the J end lost 5 bases, and 15 bases lay between the germline ends. This CDR3 is CASSLDNGAVHEQYF. CDR3 nucleotide sequence: TGCGCCAGCAGCTTGGACAACGGGGCAGTCCACGAGCAGTACTTC. The whole variable domain, filled in from reference TRBV5-1 and TRBJ2-7, reads KAGVTQTPRYLIKTRGQQVTLSCSPISGHRSVSWYQQTPGQGLQFLFEYFSETQRNKGNFPGRFSGRQFSNSRSEMNVSTLELGDSALYLCASSLDNGAVHEQYFGPGTRLTVT.

This chain uses TRBV7-4 with TRBJ2-1; 9 bases are a match to TRBD2. This CDR3 region has 16 residues. After removal of 8 bases from V and 8 bases from J, the junction contained 16 bases not matched to a gene. Germline V gene data show CDR1 as SGHVT and CDR2 as SQSDAQ. CDR3 sequence reads: CASAHTGTSSVDEQFF. In DNA form, the CDR3 reads TGTGCCAGCGCTCACACCGGGACTAGCAGCGTGGATGAGCAGTTCTTC.

The chain carries TRBV21-1 and TRBJ2-2; TRBD1, the table's D call, was not compared with the DNA. TRBV21-1 is recorded as a pseudogene. This CDR3 spans 12 amino acids. The CDR3 here is CASSNGPGELFF. Written as DNA, the CDR3 is TGTGCCAGCAGCAATGGGCCCGGGGAGCTGTTTTTT.

The J gene is TRBJ2-7, the V gene TRBV27; 8 nucleotides match TRBD1. V shed 3 bases, J shed 3 bases, and the junction held 4 bases outside the gene matches. Germline V gives CDR1 MNHEY, CDR2 SMNVEV (reference sequence). The CDR3 has 14 residues. CDR3 sequence (DNA): TGTGCCAGCAGTTTCCGGACAGGGAGCTACGAGCAGTACTTC. Translating gives CASSFRTGSYEQYF.

This clone was recorded once. The chain joins TRBV6-5 to TRBJ2-3; possibly TRBD2 for D (5 bases). The CDR3 spans 14 residues. Germline CDR1 MNHEY, CDR2 SVGAGI. V was trimmed by 2 bases and J by 2 bases, leaving 8 bases between them. CDR3 region: CASSYMRDTDTQYF. The CDR3 region has the DNA TGTGCCAGCAGTTACATGAGGGACACAGATACGCAGTATTTT.

The chain carries TRBV30 and TRBJ2-1; D gene ambiguous. CDR1 and CDR2 (germline): GTSNPN, SVGIG (reference sequence). Trimming shortened V by 8 bases and J by 4 bases, and 18 bases separated the two germline ends. The CDR3 runs 14 residues. The CDR3 region is CAGSCDLPYNEQFF. In nucleotides, the CDR3 is TGTGCCGGTTCCTGCGATTTGCCTTACAATGAGCAGTTCTTC. Based on the CDR3 plus reference TRBV30 and TRBJ2-1, the full variable domain is SQTIHQWPATLVQPVGSPLSLECTVEGTSNPNLYWYRQAAGRGLQLLFYSVGIGQISSEVPQNLSASRPQDRQFILSSKKLLLSDSGFYLCAGSCDLPYNEQFFGPGTRLTVL.

The V gene is TRBV27, the J gene TRBJ1-1; 9 bases map to TRBD1. Germline lookup yields CDR1 MNHEY and CDR2 SMNVEV (reference sequence). The CDR3 extends over 14 amino acids. The V segment lost 5 bases and the J segment 3 bases; nucleotides outside the gene matches: 4. CDR3 amino acids: CASSAGQGDTEAFF. The CDR3 coding sequence is TGTGCCAGCAGTGCGGGACAGGGAGACACTGAAGCTTTCTTT.

This clone was seen only once. The chain links TRBV7-2 to TRBJ2-2; possible D gene TRBD1, 5 bases. Trimming stripped 5 bases from V and 3 bases from J, with 25 bases between. There are 19 residues in the CDR3. Germline CDR1 is SGHTA and CDR2 is FQGNSA. CDR3: CASSALDSRLNLDTGELFF. The DNA of the CDR3 is TGTGCCAGCAGCGCGCTAGACAGCCGGCTCAATCTCGACACCGGGGAGCTGTTTTTT.

The chain employs TRBV6-1 and TRBJ2-2, with 9 bases lining up with TRBD2. The V gene's germline CDR1 is MNHNS and CDR2 SASEGT. V shed 4 bases and J 4 bases; nucleotides not matched to a gene: 4. The CDR3 is 15 residues long. The CDR3 is CASSVLAGATGELFF. The CDR3 DNA reads as TGTGCCAGCAGTGTTTTAGCGGGAGCCACCGGGGAGCTGTTTTTT.

In nucleotides, the CDR3 is TGTGCCAGCAGCCTCGGCAAGGGGTCACCCTATGGCTACACCTTC. Translated, it gives CASSLGKGSPYGYTF. The rearrangement links TRBV11-2 to TRBJ1-2; a possible D gene is TRBD1 (5 bases). The length of the CDR3 is 15 residues. Germline V gene lookup returns CDR1 SGHAT and CDR2 FQNNGV. V was cut by 5 bases and J by 4 bases, with 17 bases left in between.

The rearrangement uses TRBV10-2 and TRBJ2-1, with 7 nucleotides matching TRBD1. V shed 9 bases, J shed 5 bases, and the junction held 4 bases outside the gene matches. Germline V gene data show CDR1 as WSHSY and CDR2 as SAAADI. The CDR3 loop spans 12 amino acids. The DNA for the CDR3 is TGCGCCAGTTTGGACAGGAACAATGAGCAGTTCTTC. Protein product: CASLDRNNEQFF.

This clone was counted a single time. The chain combines TRBV5-1 with TRBJ2-2; 7 nucleotides agree with TRBD2. The CDR3 runs to 16 residues. Trimming removed 0 bases from V and 0 bases from J; junction bases left unmatched: 2. Germline V gives CDR1 SGHRS, CDR2 YFSETQ. The CDR3 coding sequence is TGCGCCAGCAGCTTGGCGGGGACTACGAACACCGGGGAGCTGTTTTTT. The encoded protein is CASSLAGTTNTGELFF.

V gene TRBV18 combines with J gene TRBJ1-1; unclear D gene. V lost 1 base, J lost 1 base, and 7 bases lay in between. The germline V gene encodes CDR1 KGHSH and CDR2 LQKENI. The CDR3 runs to 14 residues. The DNA of the CDR3 is TGTGCCAGCTCACCACGTAAGGGGAACACTGAAGCTTTCTTT. This sequence encodes CASSPRKGNTEAFF.

The V call is TRBV2, the J call TRBJ1-5; a weak D match, TRBD1 (5 bases). This CDR3 has 14 amino acids. The germline V gene encodes CDR1 SNHLY and CDR2 FYNNEI. The V end was cut by 4 bases, the J end by 6 bases, with 13 bases between. The CDR3 protein is CASSGGGTGQPQHF. For the CDR3, the DNA is TGTGCCAGCAGTGGGGGGGGTACAGGTCAGCCCCAGCATTTT.

V gene TRBV4-1 combines with J gene TRBJ2-4; 11 bases fit TRBD2. The CDR3 has 17 amino acids. J was trimmed by 0 bases and V by 0 bases; bases with no gene match: 1. Germline CDR1 MGHRA, CDR2 YSYEKL. Here the CDR3 reads CASSQETSGIAKNIQYF. In DNA, the CDR3 is TGCGCCAGCAGCCAAGAGACTAGCGGGATAGCCAAAAACATTCAGTACTTC.

J is TRBJ2-7 and V is TRBV28, with 10 bases fitting TRBD2. CDR3 length: 17 residues. J gave up 2 bases and V 3 bases, and 10 bases lay outside the gene matches. Germline V CDR1 and CDR2: MDHEN, SYDVKM. The CDR3 region has the DNA TGTGCCAGCAGTTTCAGCGGGAGGGCATTAACCCCCTACGAGCAGTACTTC. The encoded protein is CASSFSGRALTPYEQYF.

This chain connects TRBV27 to TRBJ2-2, with D possibly TRBD2 on 8 matching bases. Between the trimmed V and J ends, which lost 8 bases and 2 bases, there was a span of 24 bases. CDR3 length: 18 residues. Per germline, CDR1 MNHEY and CDR2 SMNVEV (reference sequence). The CDR3 DNA reads TGTGCCAGCTATCCAGGGGGGGCTAGCGGGCGCAACACCGGGGAGCTGTTTTTT. Protein product: CASYPGGASGRNTGELFF.

This chain uses TRBV2 with TRBJ2-3; 7 bases are shared with TRBD2. The CDR3 has 14 residues. Germline loops: CDR1 SNHLY, CDR2 FYNNEI. Trimming cost V 10 bases and J 0 bases; bases outside gene matches: 7. Written as DNA, the CDR3 is TGTGCCAACTTCGGGGGGACTAGCACAGATACGCAGTATTTT. Its protein product is CANFGGTSTDTQYF.

This rearrangement joins TRBV28 to TRBJ2-2; D ambiguous. This CDR3 region has 16 residues. V lost 3 bases to trimming and J lost 5 bases, with 16 bases between them. CDR1 is MDHEN and CDR2 is SYDVKM in the germline V gene. Here the CDR3 reads CASSFFIGLRTGELFF. As DNA, the CDR3 is TGTGCCAGCAGTTTTTTTATAGGCCTCAGGACCGGGGAGCTGTTTTTT.